The text below deals with one T cell receptor (beta chain). The antigen it recognizes is unknown. There are no base qualities to consult, and no much larger clone falls within one base. This entry comes from a study of technical replicates of blood from a handful of donors (dated by TCRdb to about 2017). CDR1 LNHDA and CDR2 SQIVND were looked up in the germline V gene (reference sequence). V is trimmed back by 9 bases and J by 2 bases, and the junction contains 3 bases that no gene match accounts for. The CDR3 starts with the cysteine, ends with the phenylalanine, and has 13 residues. Only the CDR3 region is kept as DNA, spanning 39 bases read in frame from base 1. The library was obtained by the immunoSEQ multiplex PCR assay. TCRdb obtained this table from immuneACCESS and retained in-frame rearrangements with V and J assigned. These tables miss some clones; where compared with another copy, unresolved V genes account for less than half of the shortfall, and the remainder is unexplained. This sample has about 80,000 clones in its table, and just under 95% of those were observed once. The ten largest clones take up 0.35% to 0.45% of the sample.

The TCR originated in a human donor in good health. The chain joins TRBV19 to TRBJ2-7, with 11 middle bases fitting TRBD1. The sequenced material came from T cells isolated from PBMCs. CDR3 region: CASGTGGTYEQYF. The sequenced DNA: TGTGCCAGCGGGACAGGGGGGACCTACGAGCAGTACTTC.